These 27 T cell receptor beta chains came from one sample sequenced in a study of graft-versus-host responses after intestinal transplantation. No antigen has been identified for these receptors. Clones were sequenced by immunoSEQ multiplex PCR, and TCRdb holds only the in-frame ones, with some missing. The sample carries approximately 110,000 clones, about 92% recorded once. The sample here was unstimulated CD4+ T cells sorted from spleen or lymph node cells, taken before transplant. These TCRs come from a human donor who was the organ donor for an intestinal transplant.

The chain combines TRBV28 with TRBJ2-5, with D possibly TRBD1 on 6 matching bases. V lost 4 bases to trimming and J lost 8 bases, with 14 bases between them. This CDR3 region has 13 residues. The germline V gene encodes CDR1 MDHEN and CDR2 SYDVKM. In DNA, the CDR3 is TGTGCCAGCAGTTCCCAGGGGCCACGAACCCAGTACTTC. Its translation is CASSSQGPRTQYF.

The chain combines TRBV5-6 with TRBJ1-2, with D unclear. Trimming cost V 2 bases and J 2 bases, with 1 base left between them. Germline lookup yields CDR1 SGHDT and CDR2 YYEEEE. The CDR3 consists of 11 residues. CDR3 loop: CASSFNYGYTF. CDR3 DNA sequence: TGTGCCAGCAGCTTCAACTATGGCTACACCTTC.

The chain is built from TRBV25-1 and TRBJ1-1, with D uncertain. V was trimmed by 3 bases and J by 5 bases, leaving 16 bases between them. The CDR3 length is 15 residues. Germline assignment: CDR1 MGHDK and CDR2 SYGVNS. The DNA for the CDR3 is TGTGCCAGCAGTGATCCGGGTTCGGGCCCTACTGAAGCTTTCTTT. It yields the protein CASSDPGSGPTEAFF.

CDR3 region: CASSQAFTSGRYEQYF. The DNA for the CDR3 is TGCGCCAGCAGCCAAGCTTTCACTAGCGGGAGGTACGAGCAGTACTTC. J is TRBJ2-7 and V is TRBV4-1; TRBD2 aligns across 12 bases. The germline V gene encodes CDR1 MGHRA and CDR2 YSYEKL. Trimming cost V 1 base and J 4 bases; bases outside gene matches: 5. The CDR3 contains 16 residues.

The chain combines TRBV2 with TRBJ1-2; no reliable D call. The CDR3 totals 15 residues. Germline lookup yields CDR1 SNHLY and CDR2 FYNNEI. Trimming stripped 1 base from V and 5 bases from J, with 14 bases between. The CDR3: CASSEGGTLRYGYTF. CDR3 sequence (DNA): TGTGCCAGCAGTGAAGGGGGAACGTTGAGGTATGGCTACACCTTC.

This clone has only one observation. The chain is built from TRBV5-1 and TRBJ2-1; TRBD1 matches 8 bases. V shed 2 bases and J 7 bases; nucleotides not matched to a gene: 8. The CDR3 covers 15 residues. CDR1 and CDR2 (germline): SGHRS, YFSETQ. CDR3 in amino acids: CASSFTGTGLNEQFF. In DNA form, the CDR3 reads TGCGCCAGCAGCTTCACCGGGACAGGTTTGAATGAGCAGTTCTTC.

This clone was counted only a few times. The genes are TRBV30 and TRBJ1-3; D not resolved. The germline V gene encodes CDR1 GTSNPN and CDR2 SVGIG (reference sequence). CDR3 length: 11 residues. Trimming pared 4 bases from V and 2 bases from J, leaving 3 bases between. CDR3 region: CAWIAGNTIYF. DNA for the CDR3: TGTGCCTGGATTGCTGGAAACACCATATATTTT.

DNA of the CDR3: TGTGCCAGCAGCTTAGAAGGGCCCGTCAATGAGCAGTTCTTC. Translating gives CASSLEGPVNEQFF. The chain uses TRBV11-2 and TRBJ2-1; D not certain. Germline V gives CDR1 SGHAT, CDR2 FQNNGV. The CDR3 length is 14 residues. The V gene lost 0 bases and the J gene lost 6 bases, with 9 bases spanning the gap.

This chain uses TRBV4-1 with TRBJ2-3; 11 positions match TRBD2. Germline V lookup: CDR1 MGHRA, CDR2 YSYEKL. The CDR3 is 17 residues long. V shed 1 base and J 14 bases; nucleotides not matched to a gene: 17. CDR3 protein: CASSQGTSGSPGIQRYF. CDR3 bases: TGCGCCAGCAGCCAAGGAACTAGCGGGAGCCCCGGAATACAAAGGTATTTT.

Here the CDR3 DNA reads TGCAGCGTTGTAGGGGGCAGGTCGGCGGAAACTGAAGCTTTCTTT. Encoded protein: CSVVGGRSAETEAFF. The chain is built from TRBV29-1 and TRBJ1-1, with 7 bases that match TRBD1. CDR1 and CDR2 (germline): SQVTM, ANQGSEA. This CDR3 has 15 residues. V shed 4 bases and J 5 bases; nucleotides not matched to a gene: 13.

The chain is built from TRBV4-3 and TRBJ2-3; 8 bases match TRBD1. Looked up from germline, CDR1 is LGHNA and CDR2 is YSLEER. V shed 0 bases, J shed 2 bases, and the junction held 7 bases outside the gene matches. The CDR3 covers 17 residues. DNA for the CDR3: TGCGCCAGCAGCCAAGATAGGGCAGGGGGCCACACAGATACGCAGTATTTT. It specifies CASSQDRAGGHTDTQYF.

This chain links TRBV25-1 with TRBJ2-1; D is unresolved. Looked up from germline, CDR1 is MGHDK and CDR2 is SYGVNS. The CDR3 runs 13 residues. The V and J ends lost 3 bases and 3 bases respectively, with 6 bases between them. This CDR3 is CASSEASYNEQFF. The DNA for the CDR3 is TGTGCCAGCAGTGAGGCCAGCTACAATGAGCAGTTCTTC.

V gene TRBV6-1 combines with J gene TRBJ1-2, with a weak D call TRBD1 (5 bases). Germline V gene data show CDR1 as MNHNS and CDR2 as SASEGT. CDR3 length: 14 residues. Trimming pared 5 bases from V and 4 bases from J, leaving 14 bases between. CDR3 in amino acids: CASSYGLDSYGYTF. CDR3 DNA: TGTGCCAGCAGTTATGGGCTTGACAGCTATGGCTACACCTTC.

The chain uses TRBV7-2 and TRBJ2-5, with 8 positions matching TRBD1. The length of the CDR3 is 13 residues. The germline CDR1 and CDR2 sequences are SGHTA and FQGNSA. Trimming at V came to 3 bases and at J to 4 bases, leaving 1 base not matched to a gene. CDR3 sequence (DNA): TGTGCCAGCAGCTTTGACAGGGGAGAGACCCAGTACTTC. This sequence encodes CASSFDRGETQYF.

The genes are TRBV28 and TRBJ1-4; 12 nucleotides match TRBD1. CDR1 and CDR2 from the germline V gene are MDHEN and SYDVKM. This CDR3 spans 17 amino acids. The V segment lost 6 bases and the J segment 8 bases; nucleotides outside the gene matches: 13. The chain's CDR3 is CASSPSPGQGAGEKLFF. CDR3 bases: TGTGCCAGCAGCCCATCCCCGGGACAGGGGGCAGGGGAAAAACTGTTTTTT.

This clone was observed a handful of times. The genes are TRBV2 and TRBJ2-7; possibly TRBD1 for D (5 bases). V was clipped by 6 bases and J by 6 bases, with 12 bases between them. Germline assignment: CDR1 SNHLY and CDR2 FYNNEI. This CDR3 comprises 12 residues. The DNA for the CDR3 is TGTGCCAGCAGGGGCAGGGTGACCGAGCAGTACTTC. It yields the protein CASRGRVTEQYF.

The genes are TRBV10-3 and TRBJ2-1, with D possibly being TRBD1 (7 bases). Germline V gene sequence: CDR1 ENHRY, CDR2 SYGVKD. Between the trimmed V and J ends, which lost 10 bases and 4 bases, there was a span of 17 bases. The CDR3 extends over 14 amino acids. The chain's CDR3 is CATTVQGTYNEQFF. DNA of the CDR3: TGTGCCACCACGGTACAGGGGACTTACAATGAGCAGTTCTTC.

This clone has just one count. The chain recombines TRBV6-6 with TRBJ2-1; D is ambiguous. The CDR3 is made up of 12 amino acids. Germline CDR1 and CDR2: MNHNY and SVGAGI (reference sequence). V was trimmed by 0 bases and J by 7 bases, leaving 4 bases between them. The chain's CDR3 is CASSYSRNEQFF. The CDR3 nucleotides read TGTGCCAGCAGTTACTCCAGAAATGAGCAGTTCTTC.

V gene TRBV5-5 combines with J gene TRBJ2-5, with D perhaps TRBD2 (5 bases). Germline V gene lookup returns CDR1 SGHKS and CDR2 YYEKEE (reference sequence). The CDR3 runs 13 residues. Trimming took off 4 bases at V and 5 bases at J, with 12 bases between the two ends. The CDR3 loop is CASSRGGSETQYF. Written as DNA, the CDR3 is TGTGCCAGCAGCCGAGGAGGTAGTGAGACCCAGTACTTC.

This chain connects TRBV5-1 to TRBJ2-5; tentatively, D is TRBD2 (5 bases). Germline CDR1 and CDR2: SGHRS and YFSETQ. Trimming pared 4 bases from V and 2 bases from J, leaving 12 bases between. CDR3 length: 14 amino acids. The CDR3 DNA is TGCGCCAGCAGCCCAGGCGGAGGACAAGAGACCCAGTACTTC. Translation: CASSPGGGQETQYF.

V and J are TRBV19 and TRBJ2-7; 9 nucleotides line up with TRBD1. The germline V gene encodes CDR1 LNHDA and CDR2 SQIVND (reference sequence). The CDR3 spans 14 residues. Trimming removed 3 bases from V and 6 bases from J; junction bases left unmatched: 6. The CDR3 nucleotides read TGTGCCAGTAGTATCCGGACAGGGGATTCCGAGCAGTACTTC. Translation: CASSIRTGDSEQYF.

The V call is TRBV6-5, the J call TRBJ1-3; 7 bases fit TRBD1. Germline V gene sequence: CDR1 MNHEY, CDR2 SVGAGI. The trim removed 5 bases at V and 0 bases at J, leaving 4 bases unmatched. The CDR3 runs to 15 residues. The CDR3 bases are TGTGCCAGCAGTCGCGGGACAGTCTCTGGAAACACCATATATTTT. Translating gives CASSRGTVSGNTIYF.

The chain has TRBV28 and TRBJ1-5; D gene ambiguous. Germline V lookup: CDR1 MDHEN, CDR2 SYDVKM. Trimming shortened V by 1 base and J by 3 bases, and 10 bases separated the two germline ends. The CDR3 sequence is 15 residues long. The chain's CDR3 is CASSLSLSYNQPQHF. In DNA, the CDR3 is TGTGCCAGCAGTTTATCTCTCAGTTACAATCAGCCCCAGCATTTT.

The rearrangement uses TRBV28 and TRBJ2-3; 9 positions agree with TRBD2. This CDR3 is built from 15 residues. V was clipped by 3 bases and J by 4 bases; unmatched bases: 5. Germline values: CDR1 MDHEN, CDR2 SYDVKM. This chain's CDR3 is CASSFGTSSADTQYF. DNA for the CDR3: TGTGCCAGCAGTTTCGGGACTAGCAGCGCAGATACGCAGTATTTT.

This clone was seen a single time. This sequence joins TRBV6-5 and TRBJ1-5, with D possibly TRBD1 on 5 matching bases. From germline, CDR1 is MNHEY and CDR2 SVGAGI. V lost 5 bases, J lost 7 bases, and 9 bases lay in between. This CDR3 spans 12 amino acids. In DNA form, the CDR3 reads TGTGCCAGCAGTGATTGGGGCCAGCCCCAGCATTTT. Translated: CASSDWGQPQHF.

This clone has a single count. The CDR3 spells CASSLTGFGVSNQPQHF. The CDR3 coding sequence is TGTGCCAGCAGCTTGACGGGGTTCGGTGTTAGCAATCAGCCCCAGCATTTT. The rearrangement uses TRBV5-6 and TRBJ1-5; D is unresolved. Germline CDR1 reads SGHDT; CDR2 reads YYEEEE. The CDR3 length is 17 residues. V lost 1 base, J lost 0 bases, and 14 bases lay in between.

The chain links TRBV18 to TRBJ2-7, with TRBD2 matching 16 bases. CDR1 is KGHSH, CDR2 LQKENI, per germline. CDR3 size: 19 residues. With 0 bases clipped from V and 4 bases from J, the junction kept 9 bases outside the gene matches. CDR3 sequence: CASSPPKGLAGGPRYEQYF. The CDR3 nucleotides are TGTGCCAGCTCACCACCTAAGGGACTAGCGGGAGGGCCTAGGTACGAGCAGTACTTC.